This T cell receptor beta chain was sequenced during a study of ipilimumab plus nivolumab after autologous stem cell transplantation. Study-wide context: A median of about 8 nivolumab and 4 or 5 ipilimumab doses were given.

Patients got ipilimumab 1 mg/kg beginning 14 to 28 days post-transplant. Dosing: nivolumab 3 mg/kg IV, weeks 1, 4, 7, 10, then every two weeks to week 26. This clone showed up just a few times. CDR1 WSHSY and CDR2 SAAADI come from the germline V gene. J lost 6 bases, V lost 6 bases, and 9 bases had no gene match. This CDR3 has 15 residues. Profiled with immunoSEQ multiplex PCR; TCRdb holds only in-frame clones, not every one. The table has over 75,000 clones, approximately 83% seen once. The sample was PBMCs, taken in a trial of ipilimumab plus nivolumab as post-transplant consolidation. The genes are TRBV10-2 and TRBJ2-5; 11 bases match TRBD2. The clonotype comes from a male donor with diffuse large B-cell lymphoma. The CDR3, as DNA: TGCGCCAGCAGCGCCGATAGCGGGGGGGCGCAGACCCAGTACTTC. Translated, it gives CASSADSGGAQTQYF.